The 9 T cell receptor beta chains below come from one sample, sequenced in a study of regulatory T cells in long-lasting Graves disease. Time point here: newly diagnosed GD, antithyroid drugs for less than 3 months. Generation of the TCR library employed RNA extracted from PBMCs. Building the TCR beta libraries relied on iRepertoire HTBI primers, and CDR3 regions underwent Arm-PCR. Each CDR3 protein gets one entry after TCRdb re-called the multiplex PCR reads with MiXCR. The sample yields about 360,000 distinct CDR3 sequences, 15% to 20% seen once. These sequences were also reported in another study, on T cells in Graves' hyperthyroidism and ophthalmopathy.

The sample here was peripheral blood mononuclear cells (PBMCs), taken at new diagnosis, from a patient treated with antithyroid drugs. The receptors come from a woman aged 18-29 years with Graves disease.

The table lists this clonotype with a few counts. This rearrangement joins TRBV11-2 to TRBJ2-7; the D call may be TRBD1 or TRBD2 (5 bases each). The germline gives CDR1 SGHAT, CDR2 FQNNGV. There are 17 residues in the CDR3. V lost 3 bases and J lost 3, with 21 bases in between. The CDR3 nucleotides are TGTGCCAGCAGCTTCCACGCTGGTGTGGGGACCGGCTACGAGCAGTACTTC. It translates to CASSFHAGVGTGYEQYF. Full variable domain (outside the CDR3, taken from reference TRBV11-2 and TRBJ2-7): EAGVAQSPRYKIIEKRQSVAFWCNPISGHATLYWYQQILGQGPKLLIQFQNNGVVDDSQLPKDRFSAERLKGVDSTLKIQPAKLEDSAVYLCASSFHAGVGTGYEQYFGPGTRLTVT.

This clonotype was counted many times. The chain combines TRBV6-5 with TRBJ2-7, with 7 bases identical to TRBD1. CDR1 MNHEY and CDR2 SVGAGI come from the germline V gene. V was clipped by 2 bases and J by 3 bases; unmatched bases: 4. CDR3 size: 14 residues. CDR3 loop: CASSYRGQVYEQYF. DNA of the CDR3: TGTGCCAGCAGTTACCGAGGACAGGTCTACGAGCAGTACTTC.

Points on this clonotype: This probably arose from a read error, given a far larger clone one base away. The chain's CDR3 is CAIREAKGPYEQYF. CDR3 nucleotide sequence: TGTGCCATCAGGGAAGCGAAGGGGCCCTACGAGCAGTACTTC. V usage is TRBV10-3 and J usage is TRBJ2-7; tentative D call: TRBD1 (5 bases). The CDR3 spans 14 residues. Trimming removed 6 bases from V and 2 bases from J, with 14 bases in between. CDR1 is ENHRY and CDR2 is SYGVKD in the germline V gene.

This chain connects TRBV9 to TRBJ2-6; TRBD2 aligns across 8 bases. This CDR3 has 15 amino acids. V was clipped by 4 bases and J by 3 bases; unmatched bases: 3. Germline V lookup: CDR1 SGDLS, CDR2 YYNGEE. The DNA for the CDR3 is TGTGCCAGCAGCCCGGGGGGGGATGGGGCCAACGTCCTGACTTTC. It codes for CASSPGGDGANVLTF.

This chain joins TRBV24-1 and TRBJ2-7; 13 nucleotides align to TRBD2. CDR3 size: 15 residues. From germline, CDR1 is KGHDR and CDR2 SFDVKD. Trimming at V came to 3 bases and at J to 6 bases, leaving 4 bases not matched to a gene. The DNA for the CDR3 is TGTGCCACCAGTGATAGGACTAGCGGGAGAGGCGAGCAGTACTTC. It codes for CATSDRTSGRGEQYF.

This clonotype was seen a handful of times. The chain's CDR3 is CASTPRRLLLGDSNQPQHF. The CDR3 bases are TGTGCCAGTACCCCACGTCGGCTCTTATTGGGGGATAGCAATCAGCCCCAGCATTTT. The chain combines TRBV19 with TRBJ1-5, with TRBD1 as a possible D gene (5 bases). Germline CDR1 and CDR2: LNHDA and SQIVND (reference sequence). V lost 7 bases, J lost 0 bases, and 25 bases lay in between. This CDR3 is 19 amino acids long. The complete variable domain, with remaining parts taken from reference TRBV19 and TRBJ1-5, reads DGGITQSPKYLFRKEGQNVTLSCEQNLNHDAMYWYRQDPGQGLRLIYYSQIVNDFQKGDIAEGYSVSREKKESFPLTVTSAQKNPTAFYLCASTPRRLLLGDSNQPQHFGDGTRLSIL.

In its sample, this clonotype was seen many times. The CDR3 bases are TGTGCCAGCAGTTATGGGGGGGGGCACTACGAGCAGTACTTC. Protein product: CASSYGGGHYEQYF. V and J are TRBV12-3 or TRBV12-4 and TRBJ2-7, with D tentatively TRBD2 (7 bases). The CDR3 has 14 residues. Trimming stripped 4 bases from V and 3 bases from J, with 13 bases between.

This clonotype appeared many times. This chain's CDR3 is CASSQDGAGGLQETQYF. The CDR3 region has the DNA TGCGCCAGCAGCCAAGATGGCGCGGGGGGGCTCCAAGAGACCCAGTACTTC. The chain uses TRBV4-1 and TRBJ2-5; 9 nucleotides agree with TRBD2. Germline CDR1 is MGHRA and CDR2 is YSYEKL. CDR3 length: 17 amino acids. Unmatched junction bases numbered 6, after V lost 0 bases and J lost 1 base.

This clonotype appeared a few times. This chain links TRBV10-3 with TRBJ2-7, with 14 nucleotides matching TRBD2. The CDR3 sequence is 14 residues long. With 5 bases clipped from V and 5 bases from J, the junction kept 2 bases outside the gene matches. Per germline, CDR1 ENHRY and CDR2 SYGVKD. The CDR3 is CAISSGLAGDEQYF. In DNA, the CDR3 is TGTGCCATCAGTTCGGGACTAGCGGGAGACGAGCAGTACTTC.